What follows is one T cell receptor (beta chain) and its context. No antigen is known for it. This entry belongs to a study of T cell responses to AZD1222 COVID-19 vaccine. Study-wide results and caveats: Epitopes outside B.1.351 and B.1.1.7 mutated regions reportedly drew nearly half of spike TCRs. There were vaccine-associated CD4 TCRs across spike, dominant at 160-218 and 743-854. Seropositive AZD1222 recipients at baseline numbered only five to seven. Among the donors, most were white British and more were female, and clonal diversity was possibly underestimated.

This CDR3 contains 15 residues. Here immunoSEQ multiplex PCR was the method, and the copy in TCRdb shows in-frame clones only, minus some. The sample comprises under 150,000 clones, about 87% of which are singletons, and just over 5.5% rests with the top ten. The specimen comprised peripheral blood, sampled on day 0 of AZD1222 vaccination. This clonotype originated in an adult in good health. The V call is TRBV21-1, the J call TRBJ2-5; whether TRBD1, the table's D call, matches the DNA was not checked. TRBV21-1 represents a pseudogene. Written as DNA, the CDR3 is TGTGCCAGCAGCAAAGTGCTGGGCCTACAAGAGACCCAGTACTTC. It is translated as CASSKVLGLQETQYF.